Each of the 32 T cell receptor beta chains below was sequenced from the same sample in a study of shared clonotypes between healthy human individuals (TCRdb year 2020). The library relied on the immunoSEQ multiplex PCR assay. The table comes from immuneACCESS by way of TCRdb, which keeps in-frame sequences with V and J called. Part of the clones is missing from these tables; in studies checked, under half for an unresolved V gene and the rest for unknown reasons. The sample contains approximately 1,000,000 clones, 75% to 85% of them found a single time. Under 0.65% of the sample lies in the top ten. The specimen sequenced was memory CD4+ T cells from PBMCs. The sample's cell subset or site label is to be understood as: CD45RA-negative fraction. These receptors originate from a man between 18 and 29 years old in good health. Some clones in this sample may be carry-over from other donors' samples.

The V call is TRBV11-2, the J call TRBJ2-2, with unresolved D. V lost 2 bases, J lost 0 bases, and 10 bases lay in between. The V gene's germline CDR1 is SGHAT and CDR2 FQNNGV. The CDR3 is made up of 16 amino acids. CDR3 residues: CASSLKVFANTGELFF. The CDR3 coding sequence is TGTGCCAGCAGCTTAAAGGTTTTCGCGAACACCGGGGAGCTGTTTTTT.

The CDR3 coding sequence is TGTGCCAGCAGCCCAGGCACGAGCACAGATACGCAGTATTTT. This translates into CASSPGTSTDTQYF. The rearrangement uses TRBV7-9 and TRBJ2-3; D remains ambiguous. V gave up 5 bases and J gave up 0 bases, with 9 bases separating them. This CDR3 is built from 14 residues. Germline V lookup: CDR1 SEHNR, CDR2 FQNEAQ (reference sequence).

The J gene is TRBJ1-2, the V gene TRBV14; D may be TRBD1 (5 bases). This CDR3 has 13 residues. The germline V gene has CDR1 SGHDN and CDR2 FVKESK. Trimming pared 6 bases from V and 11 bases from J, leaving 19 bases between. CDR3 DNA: TGTGCCAGCAGATACCATCGGCCGTGGGGGTACACCTTC. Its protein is CASRYHRPWGYTF.

The CDR3: CASSSLKEVGDTEAFF. The CDR3 nucleotides are TGTGCCAGCAGTTCCCTCAAGGAGGTAGGGGACACTGAAGCTTTCTTT. The chain links TRBV28 to TRBJ1-1; TRBD1 is a possible D gene (5 bases). The CDR3 totals 16 residues. Germline V gene lookup returns CDR1 MDHEN and CDR2 SYDVKM. Trimming left V 4 bases short and J 3 bases short, with 18 bases between.

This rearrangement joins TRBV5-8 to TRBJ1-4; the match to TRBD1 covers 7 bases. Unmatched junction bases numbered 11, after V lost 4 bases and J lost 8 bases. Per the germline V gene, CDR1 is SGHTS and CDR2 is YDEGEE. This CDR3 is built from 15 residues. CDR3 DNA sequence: TGTGCCAGCAGCCTTGGTCGACAGGGAGGAGAAAAACTGTTTTTT. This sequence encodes CASSLGRQGGEKLFF. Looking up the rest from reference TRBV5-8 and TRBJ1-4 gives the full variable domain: EAGVTQSPTHLIKTRGQQATLRCSPISGHTSVYWYQQALGLGLQFLLWYDEGEERNRGNFPPRFSGRQFPNYSSELNVNALELEDSALYLCASSLGRQGGEKLFFGSGTQLSVL.

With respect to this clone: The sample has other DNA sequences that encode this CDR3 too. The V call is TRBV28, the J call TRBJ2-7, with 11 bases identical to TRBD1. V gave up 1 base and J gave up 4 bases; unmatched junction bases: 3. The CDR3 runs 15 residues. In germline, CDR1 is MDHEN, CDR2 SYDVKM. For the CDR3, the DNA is TGTGCCAGCAGTTTATCTGGGACAGGGGGTTACGAGCAGTACTTC. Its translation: CASSLSGTGGYEQYF. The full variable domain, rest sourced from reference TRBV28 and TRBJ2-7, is DVKVTQSSRYLVKRTGEKVFLECVQDMDHENMFWYRQDPGLGLRLIYFSYDVKMKEKGDIPEGYSVSREKKERFSLILESASTNQTSMYLCASSLSGTGGYEQYFGPGTRLTVT.

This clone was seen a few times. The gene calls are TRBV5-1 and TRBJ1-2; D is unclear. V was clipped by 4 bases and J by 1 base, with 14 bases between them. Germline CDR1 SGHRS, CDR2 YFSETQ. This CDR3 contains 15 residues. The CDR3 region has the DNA TGCGCCAGCAGCATCGTCGTTGGGAGTAACTATGGCTACACCTTC. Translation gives CASSIVVGSNYGYTF. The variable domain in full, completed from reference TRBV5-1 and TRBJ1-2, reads KAGVTQTPRYLIKTRGQQVTLSCSPISGHRSVSWYQQTPGQGLQFLFEYFSETQRNKGNFPGRFSGRQFSNSRSEMNVSTLELGDSALYLCASSIVVGSNYGYTFGSGTRLTVV.

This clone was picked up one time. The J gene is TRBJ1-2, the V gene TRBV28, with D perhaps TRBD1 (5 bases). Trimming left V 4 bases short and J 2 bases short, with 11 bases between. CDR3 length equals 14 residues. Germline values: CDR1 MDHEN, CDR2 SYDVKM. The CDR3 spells CASSYFGQNYGYTF. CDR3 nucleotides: TGTGCCAGCAGTTACTTCGGACAAAACTATGGCTACACCTTC.

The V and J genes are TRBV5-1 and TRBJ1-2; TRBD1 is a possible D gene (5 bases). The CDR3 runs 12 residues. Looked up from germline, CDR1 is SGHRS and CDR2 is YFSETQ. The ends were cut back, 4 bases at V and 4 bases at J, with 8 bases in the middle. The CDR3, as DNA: TGCGCCAGCAGCGAGGGGACCTATGGCTACACCTTC. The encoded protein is CASSEGTYGYTF.

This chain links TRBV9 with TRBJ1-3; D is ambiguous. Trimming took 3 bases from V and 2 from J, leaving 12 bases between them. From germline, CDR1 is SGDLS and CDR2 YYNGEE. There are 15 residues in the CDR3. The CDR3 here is CASSAPRTAGNTIYF. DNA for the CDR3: TGTGCCAGCAGCGCTCCGCGGACCGCTGGAAACACCATATATTTT.

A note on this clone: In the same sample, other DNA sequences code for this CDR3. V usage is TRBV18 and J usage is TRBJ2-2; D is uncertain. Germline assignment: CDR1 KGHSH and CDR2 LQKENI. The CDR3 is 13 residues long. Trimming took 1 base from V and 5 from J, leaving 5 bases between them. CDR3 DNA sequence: TGTGCCAGCTCACCACAGGGTACCGGGGAGCTGTTTTTT. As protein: CASSPQGTGELFF. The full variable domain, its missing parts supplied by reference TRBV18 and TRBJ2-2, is NAGVMQNPRHLVRRRGQEARLRCSPMKGHSHVYWYRQLPEEGLKFMVYLQKENIIDESGMPKERFSAEFPKEGPSILRIQQVVRGDSAAYFCASSPQGTGELFFGEGSRLTVL.

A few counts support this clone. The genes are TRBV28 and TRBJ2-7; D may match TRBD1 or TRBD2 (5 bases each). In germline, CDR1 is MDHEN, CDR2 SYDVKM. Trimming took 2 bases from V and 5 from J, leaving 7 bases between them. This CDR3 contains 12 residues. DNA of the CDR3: TGTGCCAGCAGTTTACTGGGGGACGAGCAGTACTTC. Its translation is CASSLLGDEQYF.

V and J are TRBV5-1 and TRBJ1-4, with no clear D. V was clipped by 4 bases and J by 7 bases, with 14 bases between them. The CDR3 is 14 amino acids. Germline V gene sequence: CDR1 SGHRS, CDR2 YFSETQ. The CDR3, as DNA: TGCGCCAGCAGCCCACAGCGAAGAGGTGAAAAACTGTTTTTT. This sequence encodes CASSPQRRGEKLFF.

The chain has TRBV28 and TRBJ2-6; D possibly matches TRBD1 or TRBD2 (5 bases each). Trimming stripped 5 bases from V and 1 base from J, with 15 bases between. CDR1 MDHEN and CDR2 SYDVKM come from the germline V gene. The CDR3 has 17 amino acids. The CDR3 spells CASSLPSGQSGANVLTF. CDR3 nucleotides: TGTGCCAGCAGTCTGCCATCGGGGCAGTCTGGGGCCAACGTCCTGACTTTC.

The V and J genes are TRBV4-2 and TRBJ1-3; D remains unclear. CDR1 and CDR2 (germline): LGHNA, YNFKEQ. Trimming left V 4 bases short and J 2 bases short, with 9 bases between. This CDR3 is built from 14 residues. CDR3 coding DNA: TGTGCCAGCAGCCTAGGACTGGCTGGAAACACCATATATTTT. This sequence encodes CASSLGLAGNTIYF.

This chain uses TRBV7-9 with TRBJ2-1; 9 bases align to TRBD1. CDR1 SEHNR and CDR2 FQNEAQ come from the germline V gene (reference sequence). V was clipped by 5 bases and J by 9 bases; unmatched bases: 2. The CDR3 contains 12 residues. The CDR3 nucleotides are TGTGCCAGCAGCGTGACAGGGGGTGAGCAGTTCTTC. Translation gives CASSVTGGEQFF.

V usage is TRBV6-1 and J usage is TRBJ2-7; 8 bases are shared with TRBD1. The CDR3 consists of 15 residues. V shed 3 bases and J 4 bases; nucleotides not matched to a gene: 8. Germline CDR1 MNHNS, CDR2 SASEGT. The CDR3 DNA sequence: TGTGCCAGCAGTGACTTCGCCAGGGGGCAGTACGAGCAGTACTTC. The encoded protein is CASSDFARGQYEQYF.

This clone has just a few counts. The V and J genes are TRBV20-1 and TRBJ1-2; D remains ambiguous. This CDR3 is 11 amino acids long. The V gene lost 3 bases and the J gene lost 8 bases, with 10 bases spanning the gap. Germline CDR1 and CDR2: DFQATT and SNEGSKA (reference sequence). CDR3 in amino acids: CSASERVGYTF. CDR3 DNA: TGCAGTGCTAGTGAACGGGTAGGCTACACCTTC.

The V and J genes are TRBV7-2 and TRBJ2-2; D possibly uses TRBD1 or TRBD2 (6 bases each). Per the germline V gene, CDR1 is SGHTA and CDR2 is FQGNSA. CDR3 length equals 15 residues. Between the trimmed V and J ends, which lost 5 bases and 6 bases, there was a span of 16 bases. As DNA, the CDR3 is TGTGCCAGCAGCCCCAGGGAAGGGGGGTCCGGGGAGCTGTTTTTT. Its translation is CASSPREGGSGELFF.

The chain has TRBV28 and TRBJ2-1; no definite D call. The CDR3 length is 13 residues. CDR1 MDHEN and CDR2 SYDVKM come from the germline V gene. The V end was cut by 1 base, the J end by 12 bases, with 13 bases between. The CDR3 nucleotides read TGTGCCAGCAGTTTATCGGGCGGTAAAAGGCAGTTCTTC. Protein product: CASSLSGGKRQFF.

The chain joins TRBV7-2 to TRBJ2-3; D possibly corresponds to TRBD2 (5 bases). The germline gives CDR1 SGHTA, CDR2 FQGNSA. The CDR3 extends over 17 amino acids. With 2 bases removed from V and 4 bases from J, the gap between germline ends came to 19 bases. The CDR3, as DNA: TGTGCCAGCAGCTTATCACTGGGCGGAGGCGGAGCAGATACGCAGTATTTT. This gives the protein CASSLSLGGGGADTQYF.

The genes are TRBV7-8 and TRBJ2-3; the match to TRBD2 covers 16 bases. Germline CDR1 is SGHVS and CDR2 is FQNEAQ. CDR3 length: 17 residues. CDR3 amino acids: CASRGTSGRAVKDTQYF. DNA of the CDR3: TGTGCTTCGCGGGGGACTAGCGGGAGGGCCGTGAAAGATACGCAGTATTTT.

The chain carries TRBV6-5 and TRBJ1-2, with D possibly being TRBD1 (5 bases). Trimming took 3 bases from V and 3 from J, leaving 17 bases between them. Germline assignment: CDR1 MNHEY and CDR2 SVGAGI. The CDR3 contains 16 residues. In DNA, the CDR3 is TGTGCCAGCAGTTATAACAGGAAGATCCCCCACTATGGCTACACCTTC. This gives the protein CASSYNRKIPHYGYTF.

The CDR3 loop is CASSQGGLGDTQYF. The DNA of the CDR3 is TGTGCCAGCAGCCAAGGAGGTTTAGGGGATACGCAGTATTTT. The rearrangement joins TRBV4-2 to TRBJ2-3; D ambiguous. Germline V lookup: CDR1 LGHNA, CDR2 YNFKEQ. The CDR3 spans 14 residues. Trimming stripped 1 base from V and 6 bases from J, with 11 bases between.

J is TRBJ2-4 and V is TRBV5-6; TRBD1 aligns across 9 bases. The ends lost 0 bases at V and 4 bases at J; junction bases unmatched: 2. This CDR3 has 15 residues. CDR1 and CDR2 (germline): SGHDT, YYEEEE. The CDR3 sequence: CASSLDRGPKNIQYF. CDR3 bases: TGTGCCAGCAGCTTGGACAGGGGGCCTAAAAACATTCAGTACTTC.

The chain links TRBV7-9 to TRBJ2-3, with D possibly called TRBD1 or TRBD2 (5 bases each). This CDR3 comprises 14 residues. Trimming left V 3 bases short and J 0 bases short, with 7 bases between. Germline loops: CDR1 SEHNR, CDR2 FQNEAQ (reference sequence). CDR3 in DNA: TGTGCCAGCAGCTTGGGACGTAGCACAGATACGCAGTATTTT. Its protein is CASSLGRSTDTQYF.

CDR3 nucleotide sequence: TGTGCCAGACGACTAGCGGGAGGAAAAACCGGGGAGCTGTTTTTT. Its translation is CARRLAGGKTGELFF. This chain joins TRBV5-5 and TRBJ2-2; 13 positions match TRBD2. V dropped 8 bases and J dropped 5; count of bases not matched to a gene: 6. This CDR3 has 15 residues. Germline V CDR1 and CDR2: SGHKS, YYEKEE (reference sequence). The full variable domain, its missing parts supplied by reference TRBV5-5 and TRBJ2-2, is DAGVTQSPTHLIKTRGQQVTLRCSPISGHKSVSWYQQVLGQGPQFIFQYYEKEERGRGNFPDRFSARQFPNYSSELNVNALLLGDSALYLCARRLAGGKTGELFFGEGSRLTVL.

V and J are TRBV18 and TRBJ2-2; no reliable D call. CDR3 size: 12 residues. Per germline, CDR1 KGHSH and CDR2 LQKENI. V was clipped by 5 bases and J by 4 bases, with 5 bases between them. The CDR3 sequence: CASSTITGELFF. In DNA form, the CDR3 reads TGTGCCAGCTCAACCATCACCGGGGAGCTGTTTTTT.

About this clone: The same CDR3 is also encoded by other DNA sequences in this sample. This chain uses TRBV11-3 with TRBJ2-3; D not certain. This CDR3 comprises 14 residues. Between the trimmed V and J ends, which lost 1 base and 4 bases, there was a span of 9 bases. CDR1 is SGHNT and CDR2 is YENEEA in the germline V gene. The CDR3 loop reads CASSLGLAPDTQYF. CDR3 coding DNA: TGTGCCAGCAGCTTAGGGTTGGCGCCAGATACGCAGTATTTT.

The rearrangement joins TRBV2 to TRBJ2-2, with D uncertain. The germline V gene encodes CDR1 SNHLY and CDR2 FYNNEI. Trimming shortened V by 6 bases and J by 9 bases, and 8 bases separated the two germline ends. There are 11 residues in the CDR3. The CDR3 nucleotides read TGTGCCAGCAGAGGCGCTTGGGAGCTGTTTTTT. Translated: CASRGAWELFF. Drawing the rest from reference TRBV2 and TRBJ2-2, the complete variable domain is EPEVTQTPSHQVTQMGQEVILRCVPISNHLYFYWYRQILGQKVEFLVSFYNNEISEKSEIFDDQFSVERPDGSNFTLKIRSTKLEDSAMYFCASRGAWELFFGEGSRLTVL.

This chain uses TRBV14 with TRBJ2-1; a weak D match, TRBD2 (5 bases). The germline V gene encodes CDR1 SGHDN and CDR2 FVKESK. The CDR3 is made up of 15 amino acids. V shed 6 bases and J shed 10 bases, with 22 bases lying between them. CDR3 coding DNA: TGTGCCAGCAGTCCCACGGACTTAAGCGGAAAGGAGCAGTTCTTC. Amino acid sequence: CASSPTDLSGKEQFF.

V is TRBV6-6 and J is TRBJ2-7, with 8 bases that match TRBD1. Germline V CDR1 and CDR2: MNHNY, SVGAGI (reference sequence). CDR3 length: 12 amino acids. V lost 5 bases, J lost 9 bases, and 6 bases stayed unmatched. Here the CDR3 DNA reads TGTGCCAGCAGTCGCGACAGGGGCCTGCAGTACTTC. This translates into CASSRDRGLQYF.